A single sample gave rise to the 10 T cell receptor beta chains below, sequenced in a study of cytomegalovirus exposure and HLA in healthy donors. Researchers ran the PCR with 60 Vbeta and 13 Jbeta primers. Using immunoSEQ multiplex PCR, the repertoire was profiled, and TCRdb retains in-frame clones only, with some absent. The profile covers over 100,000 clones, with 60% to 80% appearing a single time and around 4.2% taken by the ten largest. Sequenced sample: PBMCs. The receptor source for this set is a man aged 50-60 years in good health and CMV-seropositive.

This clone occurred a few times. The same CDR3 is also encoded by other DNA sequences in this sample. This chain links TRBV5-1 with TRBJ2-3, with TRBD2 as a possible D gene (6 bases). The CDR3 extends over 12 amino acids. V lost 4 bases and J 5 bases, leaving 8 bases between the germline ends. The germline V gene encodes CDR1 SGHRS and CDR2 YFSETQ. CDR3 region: CASSPGVDTQYF. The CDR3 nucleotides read TGCGCCAGCAGCCCGGGGGTAGATACGCAGTATTTT.

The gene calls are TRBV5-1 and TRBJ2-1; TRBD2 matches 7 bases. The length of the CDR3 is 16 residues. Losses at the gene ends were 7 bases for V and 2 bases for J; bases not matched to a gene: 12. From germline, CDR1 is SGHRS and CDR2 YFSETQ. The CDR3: CASRPIVAGAYNEQFF. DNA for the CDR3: TGCGCCAGCCGACCTATTGTAGCGGGCGCCTACAATGAGCAGTTCTTC.

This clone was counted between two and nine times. The CDR3 spells CASSPRERGAPAELFF. CDR3 bases: TGTGCCAGCAGCCCCCGTGAGCGGGGGGCCCCGGCGGAGCTGTTTTTT. The chain combines TRBV7-9 with TRBJ2-2, with 9 bases that match TRBD2. The J segment lost 10 bases and the V segment lost 5 bases, leaving 14 bases of the junction unmatched. In germline, CDR1 is SEHNR, CDR2 FQNEAQ (reference sequence). CDR3 size: 16 residues.

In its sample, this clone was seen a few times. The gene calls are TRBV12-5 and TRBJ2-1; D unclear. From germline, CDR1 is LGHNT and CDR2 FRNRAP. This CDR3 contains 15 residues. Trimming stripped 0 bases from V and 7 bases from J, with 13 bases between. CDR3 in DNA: TGTGCTAGTGGTTTGGTCACAGTGTATTCGAATGAGCAGTTCTTC. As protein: CASGLVTVYSNEQFF.

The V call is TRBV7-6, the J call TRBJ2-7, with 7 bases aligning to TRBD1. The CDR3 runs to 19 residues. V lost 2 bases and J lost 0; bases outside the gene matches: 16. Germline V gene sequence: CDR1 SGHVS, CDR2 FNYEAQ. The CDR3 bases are TGTGCCAGCAGCTTAAGCCCGGGACAGCCCACCATACCCTCCTACGAGCAGTACTTC. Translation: CASSLSPGQPTIPSYEQYF. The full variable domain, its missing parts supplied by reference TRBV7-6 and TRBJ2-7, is GAGVSQSPRYKVTKRGQDVALRCDPISGHVSLYWYRQALGQGPEFLTYFNYEAQQDKSGLPNDRFSAERPEGSISTLTIQRTEQRDSAMYRCASSLSPGQPTIPSYEQYFGPGTRLTVT.

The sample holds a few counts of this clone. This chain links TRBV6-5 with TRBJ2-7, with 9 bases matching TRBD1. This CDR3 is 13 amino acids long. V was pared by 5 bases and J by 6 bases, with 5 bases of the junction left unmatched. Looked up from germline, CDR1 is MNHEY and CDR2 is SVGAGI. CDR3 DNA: TGTGCCAGCAGTCTCCGGGACAGGGTCGAGCAGTACTTC. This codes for CASSLRDRVEQYF.

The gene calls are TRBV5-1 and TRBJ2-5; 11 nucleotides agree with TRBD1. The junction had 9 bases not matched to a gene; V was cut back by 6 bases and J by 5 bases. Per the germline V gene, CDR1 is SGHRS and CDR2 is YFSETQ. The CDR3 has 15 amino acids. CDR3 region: CASKSGTGGIETQYF. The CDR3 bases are TGCGCCAGCAAATCAGGGACAGGGGGAATCGAGACCCAGTACTTC.

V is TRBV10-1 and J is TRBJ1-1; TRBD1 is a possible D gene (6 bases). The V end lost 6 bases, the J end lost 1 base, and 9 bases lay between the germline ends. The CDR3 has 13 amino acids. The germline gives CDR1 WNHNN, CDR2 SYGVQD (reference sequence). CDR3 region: CASRQGPNTEAFF. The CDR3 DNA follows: TGCGCCAGCAGACAGGGCCCGAACACTGAAGCTTTCTTT.

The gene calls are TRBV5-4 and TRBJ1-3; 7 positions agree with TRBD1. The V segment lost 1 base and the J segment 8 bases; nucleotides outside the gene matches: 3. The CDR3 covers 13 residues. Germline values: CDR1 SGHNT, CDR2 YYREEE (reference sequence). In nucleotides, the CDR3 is TGTGCCAGCAGCTTGTCCAGGGGGGACACCATATATTTT. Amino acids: CASSLSRGDTIYF.

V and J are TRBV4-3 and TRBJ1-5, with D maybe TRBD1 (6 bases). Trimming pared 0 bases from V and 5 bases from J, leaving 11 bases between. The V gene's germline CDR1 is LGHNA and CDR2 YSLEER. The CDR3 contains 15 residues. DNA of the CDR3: TGCGCCAGCAGCCAAGAGTACAGGGAATATCAGCCCCAGCATTTT. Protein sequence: CASSQEYREYQPQHF.